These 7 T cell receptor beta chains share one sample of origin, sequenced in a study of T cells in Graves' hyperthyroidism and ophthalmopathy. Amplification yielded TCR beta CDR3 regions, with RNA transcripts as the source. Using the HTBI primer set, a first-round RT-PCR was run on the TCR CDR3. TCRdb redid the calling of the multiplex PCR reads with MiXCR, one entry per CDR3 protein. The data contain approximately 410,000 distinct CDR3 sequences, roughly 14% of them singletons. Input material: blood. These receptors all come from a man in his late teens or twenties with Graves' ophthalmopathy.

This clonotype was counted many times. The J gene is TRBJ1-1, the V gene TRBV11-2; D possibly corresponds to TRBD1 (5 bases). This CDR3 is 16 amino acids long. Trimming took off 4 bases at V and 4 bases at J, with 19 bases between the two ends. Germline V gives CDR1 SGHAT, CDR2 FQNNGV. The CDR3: CASSSTWGGRGTEAFF. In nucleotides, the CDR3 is TGTGCCAGCAGCTCCACCTGGGGCGGCCGGGGCACTGAAGCTTTCTTT.

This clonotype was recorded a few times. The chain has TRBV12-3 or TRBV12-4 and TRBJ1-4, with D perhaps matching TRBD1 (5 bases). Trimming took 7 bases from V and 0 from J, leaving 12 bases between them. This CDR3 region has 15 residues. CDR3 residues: CASNPLGATNEKLFF. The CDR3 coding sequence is TGTGCCAGCAACCCGCTGGGGGCAACTAATGAAAAACTGTTTTTT.

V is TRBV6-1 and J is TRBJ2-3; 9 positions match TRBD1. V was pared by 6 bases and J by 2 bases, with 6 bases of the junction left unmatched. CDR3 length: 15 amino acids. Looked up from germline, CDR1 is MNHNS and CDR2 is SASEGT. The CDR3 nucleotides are TGTGCCAGCAGATTCCGGGACAGGGCCACAGATACGCAGTATTTT. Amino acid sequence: CASRFRDRATDTQYF.

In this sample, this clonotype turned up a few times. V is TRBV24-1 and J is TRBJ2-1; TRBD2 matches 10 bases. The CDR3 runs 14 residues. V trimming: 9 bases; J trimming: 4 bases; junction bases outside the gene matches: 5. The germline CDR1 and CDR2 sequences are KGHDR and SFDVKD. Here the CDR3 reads CATSGTSEYNEQFF. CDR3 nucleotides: TGTGCCACCTCCGGGACTAGCGAATACAATGAGCAGTTCTTC.

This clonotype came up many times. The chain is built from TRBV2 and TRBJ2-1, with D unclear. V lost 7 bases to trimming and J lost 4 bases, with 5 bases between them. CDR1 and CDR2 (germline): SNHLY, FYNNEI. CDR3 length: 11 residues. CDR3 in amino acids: CASTLYNEQFF. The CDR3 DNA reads TGTGCCAGCACCTTGTACAATGAGCAGTTCTTC.

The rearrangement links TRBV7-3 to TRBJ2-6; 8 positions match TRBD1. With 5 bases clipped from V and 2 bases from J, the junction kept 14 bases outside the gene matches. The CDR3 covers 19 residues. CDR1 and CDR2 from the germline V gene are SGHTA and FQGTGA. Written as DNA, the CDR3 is TGTGCCAGCAGCCCTTGGGGCAGGGGGCGTAGGACTGGGGCCAACGTCCTGACTTTC. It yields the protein CASSPWGRGRRTGANVLTF.

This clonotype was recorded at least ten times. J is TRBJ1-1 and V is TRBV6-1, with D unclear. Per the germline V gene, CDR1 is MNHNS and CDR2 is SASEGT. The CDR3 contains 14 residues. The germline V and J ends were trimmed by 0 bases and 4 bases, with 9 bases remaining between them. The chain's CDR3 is CASSEASETTEAFF. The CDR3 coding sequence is TGTGCCAGCAGTGAAGCCTCGGAGACCACTGAAGCTTTCTTT.